This entry features one TCR beta chain sequence. Its antigen is currently not known. No base quality information exists; no much larger clone differs at one position. The sample belongs to a study of cytomegalovirus exposure and HLA in healthy donors (TCRdb year 2017). In terms of the full investigation: An earlier analysis of some 620 of the donors reported approximately 280 Gb of sequence data and 117 million unique TCR beta sequences obtained from roughly 180 million T cells. The study aimed to test whether cataloging public T cell receptors could reveal signatures of past pathogen exposure. The later analysis used no new phenotypic data to find candidate immune exposures, relying instead on TCR beta sequences and their occurrence across donors. A later genetic analysis took genome-wide SNP genotypes for about 60% of the roughly 670 donors and used that subset as a discovery cohort. To decide whether each TCR beta V gene segment behaved as functional or pseudogenic, an earlier analysis of several hundred of the donors relied on high-throughput TCR beta sequencing. The study combined high-throughput TCR immunosequencing, statistical association of individual TCRs with disease status, and machine learning to predict cytomegalovirus infection status. Approximately 310 gigabases of sequencing data and around 80 million unique TCR sequences made up an early release that covered nearly 650 HLA-typed donors. The genetic ancestry cluster associated with self-reported Caucasian donors included 80% to 90% of the roughly 390 genotyped donors. The number of typed donors differed by locus: roughly 629-640 for A, B, C, DRB1 and DQB1; roughly 510 for DQA1; 606 for DPA1; and around 490 for DPB1. On average, around 230,000 unique TCR beta nucleotide sequences were sequenced per donor among a few hundred genotyped donors of the cohort, with roughly 19% of those sequences being non-productive. A later analysis re-examined previously published TCR beta repertoires from 600 to 700 donors and added high-resolution HLA genotyping to investigate patterns of TCR occurrence. In addition to the first cohort of 666 subjects, a separate validation cohort of 120 different subjects was used. Donor age, sex, ethnicity and CMV serostatus were compiled together with the repertoire data. The T cell repertoires of around 730 subjects were profiled by immunosequencing and related to cytomegalovirus serostatus. Class I and class II HLA loci were covered by the typing at four-digit resolution. Four to six DR-DQ haplotypes were handled as single units for association and clustering, since linkage in the cohort was strong. All discovery cohort repertoires had been generated on a single sequencing platform. The investigation overall reported the following: A further reported finding was that TCR beta sequences accurately predicted the HLA-A and HLA-B alleles for most subjects in the first cohort. Presence/absence analyses assumed roughly uniform sequencing depth across donors, an assumption that may not hold. The classifier was reported to diagnose cytomegalovirus status with high specificity and sensitivity in both the original cohort and the validation cohort. Most TCR sequences were seen in very few donors, while some public TCRs were found in many individuals. V-gene and J-gene trimming of TCR beta chains was associated with a missense DCLRE1C variant in a later genetic analysis, and the association was replicated in an independent cohort. In vitro tests confirmed that three of the cytomegalovirus-associated TCR beta chains recognize cytomegalovirus antigens. Assigning TCR associations to individual alleles was difficult when HLA alleles, especially DR and DQ, strongly co-occurred. Because counts were too low, roughly 18 rarely observed V segments, including chromosome 9 orphons, were left out of the earlier analysis of approximately 500 of the donors. In a later analysis, TCR association rates were found to vary across HLA loci, with the most associated TCRs seen for DRB1 alleles and the fewest for HLA-C alleles. Broadly in line with IMGT annotations, most TCR beta V segments showed up in productive rearrangements about 87% or about 30% of the time in an earlier analysis of about 500 of the donors. In a later genetic analysis, fewer N-insertions in productive TCRs were reported among donors in an Asian-associated ancestry cluster than the approximately 710-donor mean. Some IMGT-functional V segments, including TRBV6-2 and TRBV6-3, could not be told apart with the 87-base-pair reads, so those segments were excluded. The only immune exposure information available for the cohort was CMV serostatus. Because some donors lacked HLA typing at each locus, the association tests relied only on the typed subset. A group of highly shared sequence variants was considered likely to be a technical artifact of the sequencing pipeline. The authors suggested that the approach could potentially be generalized to other disease states and immunological phenotypes. In a later analysis, several top co-occurrence clusters were reported to appear linked to parvovirus B19, influenza, CMV and Epstein-Barr virus. Specific HLA alleles were associated with 16,951 TCR beta sequences at a false discovery rate of 0.05 in a later analysis. According to a later analysis, most CMV-associated TCR beta chains appeared to be HLA-restricted, and the HLA associations seemed to be driven largely by CMV exposure. Compared with equally common non-associated chains, HLA-associated TCR beta chains in a later analysis were more clonally expanded and had lower generation probabilities. Correlated functional status among segregating V segments might reflect linkage disequilibrium, but an unknown experimental factor could not be ruled out. The cohort was sequenced for TCR beta chains only, and without alpha or paired-chain data the features that could be detected were limited. A total of some 180 TCR beta chains were listed by the study as associated with cytomegalovirus.

Library preparation was by the immunoSEQ multiplex PCR assay. The multiplex PCR relied on a mix of 60 forward primers for TCR Vbeta segments and 13 reverse primers for TCR Jbeta segments. A multiplex PCR assay on genomic DNA amplified the CDR3 region of rearranged TCR beta genes. On the Illumina HiSeq System, the amplified TCR beta libraries were sequenced as 87-base-pair reads. On the study's bioinformatics: In a later analysis, approximately 74 million unique TCR beta chains were counted across the roughly 610 repertoires, and around 11 million of these chains were shared by at least two donors. Raw reads were error-corrected and collapsed into unique sequences by a nearest-neighbor algorithm in which closely related sequences were merged to remove PCR and sequencing errors. V, D and J gene segments were assigned by aligning CDR3 sequences to IMGT reference sequences. For a sequence to be retained, a match of at least six nucleotides was required to both a V gene segment and a J gene segment. A rearrangement was called productive if the CDR3 had no stop codons and remained in frame with V and J, and every other rearrangement was called non-productive. CDR3 was defined by IMGT convention, running from the second conserved V-encoded cysteine to the conserved J-encoded phenylalanine. The earlier analysis of about 640 of the donors excluded any sequence lacking an unambiguous match to a single V gene segment. An earlier analysis of around 600 of the donors classified V segments as functional when productive rearrangements were above 56.7% and as segregating when the standard deviation between donors was above 5%. To diagnose cytomegalovirus status from the catalog of TCR beta chain sequences, a statistical classification framework was built. V and J gene assignment, in a later analysis, came from comparing TCR nucleotide sequences with IMGT/GENE-DB human TR gene sequences. Using the TCRdist pipeline, a later analysis assigned CDR3 sequences along with most-parsimonious VDJ recombination scenarios. A later analysis defined each TCR beta chain by its CDR3 amino acid sequence plus V-gene family, and excluded reads lacking a unique V-gene family. As a way to deal with suspected cross-contamination and a sequencing artifact, a later analysis dropped over 550 nucleotide sequences that were highly shared and had low generation probability. In a later analysis, a clonal expansion index was calculated for each public chain from normalized within-repertoire ranks of inferred template counts. In a later analysis, generation probabilities were computed using a VDJ recombination model fitted to out-of-frame rearrangements, and the results were checked against IGoR. A later analysis scored TCR-TCR, TCR-HLA and TCR-CMV co-occurrence with hypergeometric tests, applying a repertoire-size bias correction to TCR pairs. In a later analysis, false discovery rates were estimated by permuting HLA or CMV assignments 20 times. A later analysis grouped co-occurring TCRs with DBSCAN, adding TCRdist sequence similarity when clustering within HLA-allele-positive subsets. For co-occurrence clustering, repertoires with fewer than 30,000 or more than 120,000 public chains were excluded, along with roughly five repertoires with anomalous nucleotide sharing. TCRdb mirrors the immuneACCESS table, restricted to in-frame sequences. Some clones are absent from its copies; in checked studies, under half trace to an unresolved V gene, and the reason for the others is unknown. That table supplies the V and J calls and clone size; D and trimming were determined from the DNA. The sample has 95,000 to 150,000 clones on record, approximately 80% of them singletons. The ten biggest clones cover less than 3.5% of the sample.

In the germline V gene, CDR1 corresponds to SQVTM and CDR2 to ANQGSEA. At the junction V is shortened by 5 bases and J by 5 bases, with 12 bases in between. From the cysteine through the phenylalanine, the CDR3 covers 13 amino acids. The kept DNA is CDR3 alone, 39 bases in frame from the first base. The cohort was made up of approximately 700 healthy bone marrow donors. All cohort members were sampled while nominally healthy, although unrecorded immune exposures were likely present. The donor tested CMV seropositive, placing the donor among the approximately 290 seropositive members of the cohort. A peripheral blood sample was collected from each donor, and TCR beta sequencing was performed on peripheral blood mononuclear cells. The Qiagen DNeasy Blood Extraction Kit was used to extract genomic DNA from the blood cell samples.

The source is a woman in her 40s in good health and CMV-seropositive. Specimen: PBMCs. Recombination joined TRBV29-1 with TRBJ1-4; the D gene cannot be named for sure. The encoded CDR3 is CSVLADSNEKLFF. The nucleotide sequence is given as TGCAGCGTTCTGGCCGACTCAAATGAAAAACTGTTTTTT.